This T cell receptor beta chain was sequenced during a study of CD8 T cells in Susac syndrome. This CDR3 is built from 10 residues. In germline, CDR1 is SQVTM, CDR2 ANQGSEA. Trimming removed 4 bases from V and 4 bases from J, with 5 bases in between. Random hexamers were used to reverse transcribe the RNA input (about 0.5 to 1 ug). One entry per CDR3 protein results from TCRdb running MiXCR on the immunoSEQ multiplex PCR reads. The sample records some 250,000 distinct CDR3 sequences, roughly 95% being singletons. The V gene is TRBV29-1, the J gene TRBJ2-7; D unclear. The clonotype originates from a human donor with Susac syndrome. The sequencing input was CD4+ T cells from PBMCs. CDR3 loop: CSVVWYEQYF. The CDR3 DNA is TGCAGCGTTGTTTGGTACGAGCAGTACTTC.